This TCR beta chain was profiled in a study of blood T cell repertoires in COVID-19. At the level of the study: From T cells, B-cell-depleted T cells, or PBMCs came the material, which was cDNA or gDNA.

This CDR3 is built from 15 residues. Germline V lookup: CDR1 MNHEY, CDR2 SMNVEV (reference sequence). The V end lost 4 bases, the J end lost 0 bases, and 10 bases lay between the germline ends. Libraries were prepared by immunoSEQ multiplex PCR; TCRdb keeps only in-frame clonotypes and omits some of them. The table records 150,000 to 200,000 clones, around four fifths of them present only once. The chain employs TRBV27 and TRBJ1-5; D unresolved. This receptor was obtained from a man between 65 and 85 years old with acute or convalescent COVID-19. Sequenced material: peripheral blood. The CDR3 nucleotides are TGTGCCAGCAGTTCCGGGATTTATAGCAATCAGCCCCAGCATTTT. Translation gives CASSSGIYSNQPQHF.